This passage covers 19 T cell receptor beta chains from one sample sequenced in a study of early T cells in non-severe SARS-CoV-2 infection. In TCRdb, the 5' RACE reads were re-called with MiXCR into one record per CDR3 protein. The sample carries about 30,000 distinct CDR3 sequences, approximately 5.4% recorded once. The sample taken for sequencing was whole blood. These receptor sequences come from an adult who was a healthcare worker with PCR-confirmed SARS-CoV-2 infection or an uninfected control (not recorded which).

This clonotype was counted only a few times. Here the CDR3 reads CASSLQGGGATDTQYF. DNA of the CDR3: TGTGCCAGCAGCTTACAGGGCGGGGGGGCAACAGATACGCAGTATTTT. The chain combines TRBV7-2 with TRBJ2-3; 9 bases are shared with TRBD2. The CDR3 totals 16 residues. The germline V gene has CDR1 SGHTA and CDR2 FQGNSA. The V gene end was trimmed by 2 bases and the J gene end by 3 bases; junction bases not matched to a gene: 6. Based on the CDR3 plus reference TRBV7-2 and TRBJ2-3, the full variable domain is GAGVSQSPSNKVTEKGKDVELRCDPISGHTALYWYRQSLGQGLEFLIYFQGNSAPDKSGLPSDRFSAERTGGSVSTLTIQRTQQEDSAVYLCASSLQGGGATDTQYFGPGTRLTVL.

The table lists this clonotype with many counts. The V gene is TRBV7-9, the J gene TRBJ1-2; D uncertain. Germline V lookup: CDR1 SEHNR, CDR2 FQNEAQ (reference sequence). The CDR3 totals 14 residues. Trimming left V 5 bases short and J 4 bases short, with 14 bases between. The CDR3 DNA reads TGTGCCAGCAGCCCCGAGGGTCCCTCCTATGGCTACACCTTC. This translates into CASSPEGPSYGYTF.

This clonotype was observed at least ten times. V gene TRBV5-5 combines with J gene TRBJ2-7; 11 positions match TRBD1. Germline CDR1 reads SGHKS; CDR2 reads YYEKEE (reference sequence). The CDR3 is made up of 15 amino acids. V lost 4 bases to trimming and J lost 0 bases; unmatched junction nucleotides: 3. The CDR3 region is CASSIGTGGSYEQYF. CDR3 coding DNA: TGTGCCAGCAGCATCGGGACAGGGGGCTCCTACGAGCAGTACTTC.

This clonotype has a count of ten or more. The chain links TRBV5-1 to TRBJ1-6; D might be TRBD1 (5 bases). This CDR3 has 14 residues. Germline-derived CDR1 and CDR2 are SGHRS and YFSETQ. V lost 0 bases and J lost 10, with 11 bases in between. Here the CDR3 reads CASSLGQGRSPLHF. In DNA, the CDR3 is TGCGCCAGCAGCTTGGGGCAGGGTCGCTCACCCCTCCACTTT.

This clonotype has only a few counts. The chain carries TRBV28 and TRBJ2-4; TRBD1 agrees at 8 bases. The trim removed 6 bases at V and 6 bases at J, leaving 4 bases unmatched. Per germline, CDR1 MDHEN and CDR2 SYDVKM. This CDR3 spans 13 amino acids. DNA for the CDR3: TGTGCCAGCAGGAAGACAGGGGCAAACATTCAGTACTTC. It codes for CASRKTGANIQYF.

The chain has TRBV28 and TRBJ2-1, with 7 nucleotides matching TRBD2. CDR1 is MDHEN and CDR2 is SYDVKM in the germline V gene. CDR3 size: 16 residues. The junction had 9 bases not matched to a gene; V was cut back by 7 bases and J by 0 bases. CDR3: CASTVSGPSSYNEQFF. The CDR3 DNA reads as TGTGCCAGCACCGTTAGCGGGCCGAGCTCCTACAATGAGCAGTTCTTC.

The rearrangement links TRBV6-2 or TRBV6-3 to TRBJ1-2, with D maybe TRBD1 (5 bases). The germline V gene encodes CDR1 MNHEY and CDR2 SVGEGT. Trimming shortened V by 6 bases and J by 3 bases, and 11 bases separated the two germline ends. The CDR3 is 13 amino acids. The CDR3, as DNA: TGTGCCAGCAGCTCCGACAGCTACTATGGCTACACCTTC. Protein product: CASSSDSYYGYTF.

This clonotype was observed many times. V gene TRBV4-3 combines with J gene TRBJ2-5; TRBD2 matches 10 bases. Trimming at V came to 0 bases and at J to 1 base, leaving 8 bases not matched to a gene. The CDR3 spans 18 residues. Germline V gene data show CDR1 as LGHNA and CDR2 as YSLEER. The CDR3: CASSQDVTSGTIQETQYF. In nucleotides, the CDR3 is TGCGCCAGCAGCCAAGATGTAACTAGCGGGACTATCCAAGAGACCCAGTACTTC.

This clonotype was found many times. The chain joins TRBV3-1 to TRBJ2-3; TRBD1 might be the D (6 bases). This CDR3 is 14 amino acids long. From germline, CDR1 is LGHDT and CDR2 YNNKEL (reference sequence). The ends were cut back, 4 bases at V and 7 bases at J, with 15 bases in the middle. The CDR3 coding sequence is TGTGCCAGCAGCCCAGACAGGCGGATTAATACGCAGTATTTT. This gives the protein CASSPDRRINTQYF.

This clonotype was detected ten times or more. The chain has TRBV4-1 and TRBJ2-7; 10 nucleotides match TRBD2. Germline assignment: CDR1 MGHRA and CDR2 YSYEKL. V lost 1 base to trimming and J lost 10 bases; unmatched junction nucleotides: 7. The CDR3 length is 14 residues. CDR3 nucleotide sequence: TGCGCCAGCAGCCAAGTCAGCGGGGGGGGCCGACAGTACTTC. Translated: CASSQVSGGGRQYF.

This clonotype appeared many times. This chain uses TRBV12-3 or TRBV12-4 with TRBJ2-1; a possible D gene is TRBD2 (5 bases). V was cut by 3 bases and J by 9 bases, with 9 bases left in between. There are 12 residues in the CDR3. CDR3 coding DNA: TGTGCCAGCAGTTTTGGGGAGCGTGAGCAGTTCTTC. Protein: CASSFGEREQFF.

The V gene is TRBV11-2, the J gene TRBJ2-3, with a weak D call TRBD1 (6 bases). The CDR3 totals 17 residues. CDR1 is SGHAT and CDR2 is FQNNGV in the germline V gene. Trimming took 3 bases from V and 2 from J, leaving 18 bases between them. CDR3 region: CASSFSPDRTFTDTQYF. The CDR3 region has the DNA TGTGCCAGCAGCTTTTCCCCTGACAGGACTTTCACAGATACGCAGTATTTT.

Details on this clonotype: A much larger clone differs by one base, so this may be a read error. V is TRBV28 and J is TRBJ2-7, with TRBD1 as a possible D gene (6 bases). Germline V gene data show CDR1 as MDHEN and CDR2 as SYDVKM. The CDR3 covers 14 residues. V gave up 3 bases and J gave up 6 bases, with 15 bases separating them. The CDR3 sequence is CASSFPGTPFEQYF. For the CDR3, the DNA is TGTGCCAGCAGTTTCCCCGGGACACCCTTCGAGCAGTACTTC.

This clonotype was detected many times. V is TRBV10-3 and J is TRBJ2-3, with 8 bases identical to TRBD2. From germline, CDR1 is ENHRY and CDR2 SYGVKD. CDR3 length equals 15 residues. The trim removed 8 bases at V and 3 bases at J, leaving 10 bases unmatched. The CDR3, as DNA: TGTGCCATCCGTTCCGGGACTAGGTTAACAGATACGCAGTATTTT. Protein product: CAIRSGTRLTDTQYF.

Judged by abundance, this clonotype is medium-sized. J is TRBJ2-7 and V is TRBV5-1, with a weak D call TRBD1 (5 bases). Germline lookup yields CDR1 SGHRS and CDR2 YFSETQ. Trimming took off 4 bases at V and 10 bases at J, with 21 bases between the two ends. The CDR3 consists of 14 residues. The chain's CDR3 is CASSVGQGPSHQYF. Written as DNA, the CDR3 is TGCGCCAGCAGCGTAGGACAAGGCCCTTCTCATCAGTACTTC.

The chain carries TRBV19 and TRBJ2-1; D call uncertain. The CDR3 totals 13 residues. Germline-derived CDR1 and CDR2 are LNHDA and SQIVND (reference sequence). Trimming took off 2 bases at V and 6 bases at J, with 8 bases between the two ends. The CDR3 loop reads CASSITYPNEQFF. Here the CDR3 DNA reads TGTGCCAGTAGTATAACGTATCCCAATGAGCAGTTCTTC.

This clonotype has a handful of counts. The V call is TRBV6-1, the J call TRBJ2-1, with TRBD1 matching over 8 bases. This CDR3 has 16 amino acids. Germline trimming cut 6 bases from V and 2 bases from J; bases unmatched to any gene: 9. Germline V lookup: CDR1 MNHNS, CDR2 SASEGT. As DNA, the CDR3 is TGTGCCAGCAGCCTGGGACAGGTAAAAACCTACAATGAGCAGTTCTTC. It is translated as CASSLGQVKTYNEQFF.

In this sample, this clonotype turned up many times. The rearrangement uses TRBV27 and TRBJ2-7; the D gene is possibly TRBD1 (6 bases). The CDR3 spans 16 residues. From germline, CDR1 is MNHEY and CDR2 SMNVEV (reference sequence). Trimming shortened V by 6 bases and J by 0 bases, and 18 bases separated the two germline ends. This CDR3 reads CASSPPPHRDSYEQYF. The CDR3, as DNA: TGTGCCAGCAGCCCACCCCCGCACAGGGACTCCTACGAGCAGTACTTC.

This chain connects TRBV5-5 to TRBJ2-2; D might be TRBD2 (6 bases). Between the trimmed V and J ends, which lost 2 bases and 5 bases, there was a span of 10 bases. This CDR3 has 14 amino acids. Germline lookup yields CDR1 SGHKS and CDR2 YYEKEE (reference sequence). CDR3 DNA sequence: TGTGCCAGCAGCTTATGGGACTTTACCGGGGAGCTGTTTTTT. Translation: CASSLWDFTGELFF.